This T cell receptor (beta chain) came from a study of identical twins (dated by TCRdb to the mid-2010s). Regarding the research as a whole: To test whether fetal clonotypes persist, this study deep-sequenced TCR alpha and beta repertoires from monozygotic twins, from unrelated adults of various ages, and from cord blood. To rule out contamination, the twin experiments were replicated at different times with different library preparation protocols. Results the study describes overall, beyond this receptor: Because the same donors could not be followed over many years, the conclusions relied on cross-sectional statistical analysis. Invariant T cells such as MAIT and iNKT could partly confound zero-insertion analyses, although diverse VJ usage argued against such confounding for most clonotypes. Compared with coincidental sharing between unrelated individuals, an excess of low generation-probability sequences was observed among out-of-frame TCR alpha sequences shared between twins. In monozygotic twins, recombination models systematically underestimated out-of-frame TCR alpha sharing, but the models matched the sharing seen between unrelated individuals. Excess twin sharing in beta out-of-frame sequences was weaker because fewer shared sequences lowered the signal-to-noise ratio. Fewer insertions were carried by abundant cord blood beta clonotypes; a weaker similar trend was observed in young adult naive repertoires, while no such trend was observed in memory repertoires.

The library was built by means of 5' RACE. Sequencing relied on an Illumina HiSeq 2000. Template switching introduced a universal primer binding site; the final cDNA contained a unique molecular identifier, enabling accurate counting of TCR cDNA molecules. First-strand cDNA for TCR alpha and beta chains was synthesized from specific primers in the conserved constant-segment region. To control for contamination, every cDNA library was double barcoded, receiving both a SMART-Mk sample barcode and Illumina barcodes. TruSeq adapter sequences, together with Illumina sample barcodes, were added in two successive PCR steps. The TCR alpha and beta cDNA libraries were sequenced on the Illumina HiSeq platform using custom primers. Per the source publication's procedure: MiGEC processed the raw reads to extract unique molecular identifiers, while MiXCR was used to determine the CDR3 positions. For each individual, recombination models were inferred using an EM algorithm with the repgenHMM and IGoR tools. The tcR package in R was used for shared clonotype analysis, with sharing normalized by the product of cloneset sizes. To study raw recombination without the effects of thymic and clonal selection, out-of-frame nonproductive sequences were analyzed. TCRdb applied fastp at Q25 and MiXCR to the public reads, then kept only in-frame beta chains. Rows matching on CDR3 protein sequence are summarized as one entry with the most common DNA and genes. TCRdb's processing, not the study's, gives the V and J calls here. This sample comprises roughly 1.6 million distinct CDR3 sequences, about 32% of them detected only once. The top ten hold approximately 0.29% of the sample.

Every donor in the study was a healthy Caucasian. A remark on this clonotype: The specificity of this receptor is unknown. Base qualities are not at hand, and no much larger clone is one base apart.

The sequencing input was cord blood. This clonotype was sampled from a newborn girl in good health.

For the CDR3, the sequence is CSARDPDRPSIEAFF. The nucleotide sequence is given as TGCAGTGCTAGAGATCCGGACAGGCCGAGCATTGAAGCTTTCTTT. The V gene is TRBV20-1 and the J gene is TRBJ1-1; 7 bases in the junction line up with TRBD1. Clipping removes 0 bases from V and 7 bases from J, with 11 as the unmatched junction base count. The CDR3 sequence holds 15 residues, the cysteine and phenylalanine included. The sequence is cut down to CDR3 DNA, 45 bases in frame from base 1. The germline V gene (reference sequence) provides CDR1 DFQATT and CDR2 SNEGSKA.